Below, 24 T cell receptor beta chains from the same sample are listed, as sequenced in a study of human T cells and chemical hapten exposure. Indicated time point: patch test 3, about 24 weeks after DPC sensitization. Treatment: therapeutic diphenylcyclopropenone sensitization with weekly scalp DPC. TCRdb independently ran MiXCR on the RACE reads; one entry per CDR3 protein. The sample carries approximately 60,000 distinct CDR3 sequences, 11% recorded once. Specimen: whole blood, collected in connection with sensitization to the hapten diphenylcyclopropenone (DPC). These receptors were obtained from a woman aged 25 to 45 with alopecia areata. Some clones in this sample may be carry-over from other donors' samples.

Many counts were recorded for this clonotype. The chain carries TRBV7-2 and TRBJ1-5, with TRBD1 as a possible D gene (6 bases). The V gene lost 1 base and the J gene lost 0 bases, with 10 bases spanning the gap. The germline V gene encodes CDR1 SGHTA and CDR2 FQGNSA. The CDR3 loop spans 16 amino acids. CDR3 protein: CASSLEGGYSNQPQHF. The CDR3, as DNA: TGTGCCAGCAGCTTAGAGGGGGGTTATAGCAATCAGCCCCAGCATTTT.

This clonotype was counted ten times or more. The chain carries TRBV29-1 and TRBJ1-5; TRBD1 aligns across 7 bases. The CDR3 is made up of 15 amino acids. Per germline, CDR1 SQVTM and CDR2 ANQGSEA. Trimming cost V 7 bases and J 0 bases; bases outside gene matches: 9. The chain's CDR3 is CSARQGLNSNQPQHF. The CDR3 nucleotides are TGCAGCGCCCGACAGGGATTGAATAGCAATCAGCCCCAGCATTTT.

This clonotype was picked up many times. The J gene is TRBJ2-1, the V gene TRBV7-3; D possibly corresponds to TRBD1 (6 bases). The germline V gene has CDR1 SGHTA and CDR2 FQGTGA. The CDR3 length is 14 residues. V shed 3 bases and J shed 0 bases, with 6 bases lying between them. The CDR3 reads CASSLDSSYNEQFF. CDR3 sequence (DNA): TGTGCCAGCAGCTTGGACAGCTCCTACAATGAGCAGTTCTTC.

In its sample, this clonotype was seen a few times. The chain joins TRBV3-1 to TRBJ1-5; possible D gene TRBD1, 5 bases. Germline-derived CDR1 and CDR2 are LGHDT and YNNKEL (reference sequence). Trimming cost V 0 bases and J 2 bases, with 8 bases left between them. This CDR3 spans 15 amino acids. The CDR3 region has the DNA TGTGCCAGCAGCCAAGATTGGGGGGGCAATCAGCCCCAGCATTTT. Residues: CASSQDWGGNQPQHF. The full variable domain, its missing parts supplied by reference TRBV3-1 and TRBJ1-5, is DTAVSQTPKYLVTQMGNDKSIKCEQNLGHDTMYWYKQDSKKFLKIMFSYNNKELIINETVPNRFSPKSPDKAHLNLHINSLELGDSAVYFCASSQDWGGNQPQHFGDGTRLSIL.

The V and J genes are TRBV6-2 or TRBV6-3 and TRBJ2-7, with 14 bases fitting TRBD2. The V and J ends lost 2 bases and 7 bases, in that order; junction bases with no gene match: 4. In germline, CDR1 is MNHEY, CDR2 SVGEGT. The CDR3 totals 15 residues. The CDR3 DNA reads as TGTGCCAGCAGTTACGGGACTAGCGGGAGCCGAGAGCAGTACTTC. Its translation: CASSYGTSGSREQYF.

The J gene is TRBJ2-7, the V gene TRBV29-1, with 7 bases lining up with TRBD2. Germline V CDR1 and CDR2: SQVTM, ANQGSEA. Losses at the gene ends were 6 bases for V and 4 bases for J; bases not matched to a gene: 9. This CDR3 is 13 amino acids long. CDR3 sequence (DNA): TGCAGCGTCCGATTCGCGGGGGTGTACGAGCAGTACTTC. This codes for CSVRFAGVYEQYF.

The chain is built from TRBV5-1 and TRBJ2-1; 12 nucleotides align to TRBD2. V lost 2 bases to trimming and J lost 6 bases; unmatched junction nucleotides: 9. CDR3 length: 17 residues. Per the germline V gene, CDR1 is SGHRS and CDR2 is YFSETQ. CDR3 residues: CASSFGWSSGRANEQFF. The CDR3 DNA reads TGCGCCAGCAGCTTTGGCTGGTCTAGCGGGAGGGCCAATGAGCAGTTCTTC.

The chain combines TRBV6-2 or TRBV6-3 with TRBJ2-5; no definite D call. V lost 6 bases to trimming and J lost 2 bases, with 10 bases between them. Per the germline V gene, CDR1 is MNHEY and CDR2 is SVGEGT. The CDR3 totals 13 residues. CDR3 in amino acids: CASRPDGQETQYF. As DNA, the CDR3 is TGTGCCAGCAGACCCGACGGACAAGAGACCCAGTACTTC.

This clonotype was detected ten times or more. This chain links TRBV10-3 with TRBJ2-5; D possibly corresponds to TRBD2 (6 bases). The ends were cut back, 1 base at V and 5 bases at J, with 11 bases in the middle. This CDR3 spans 14 amino acids. The germline V gene has CDR1 ENHRY and CDR2 SYGVKD. CDR3: CAISELEGPETQYF. The CDR3 DNA reads TGTGCCATCAGTGAGTTGGAGGGTCCGGAGACCCAGTACTTC.

This clonotype was seen at least ten times. The J gene is TRBJ2-1, the V gene TRBV20-1; weak D call: TRBD2 (5 bases). CDR1 DFQATT and CDR2 SNEGSKA come from the germline V gene (reference sequence). The V and J ends lost 4 bases and 6 bases respectively, with 28 bases between them. This CDR3 is built from 18 residues. This CDR3 is CSANLASGRRVRFNEQFF. DNA for the CDR3: TGCAGTGCTAACTTAGCAAGCGGTAGGCGGGTCCGATTCAATGAGCAGTTCTTC.

This clonotype was counted a few times. J is TRBJ1-3 and V is TRBV3-1; D gene unclear. The germline V gene has CDR1 LGHDT and CDR2 YNNKEL (reference sequence). This CDR3 has 14 amino acids. Trimming took off 2 bases at V and 0 bases at J, with 5 bases between the two ends. CDR3 residues: CASSQLGSGNTIYF. The CDR3 nucleotides are TGTGCCAGCAGCCAACTTGGCTCTGGAAACACCATATATTTT.

This clonotype was seen more than once but under ten times. V usage is TRBV18 and J usage is TRBJ2-1; 12 bases are shared with TRBD2. Germline CDR1 KGHSH, CDR2 LQKENI. The CDR3 consists of 14 residues. The V and J ends lost 2 bases and 9 bases, in that order; junction bases with no gene match: 2. CDR3 bases: TGTGCCAGCTCACCAAGGGGACTAGCGGGTGAGCAGTTCTTC. Encoded protein: CASSPRGLAGEQFF.

V and J are TRBV7-2 and TRBJ2-7; TRBD1 matches 9 bases. Losses at the gene ends were 5 bases for V and 11 bases for J; bases not matched to a gene: 10. The CDR3 extends over 13 amino acids. The germline CDR1 and CDR2 sequences are SGHTA and FQGNSA. DNA of the CDR3: TGTGCCAGCAGCCCAAATCGGAGGGACAGGGAGTACTTC. It specifies CASSPNRRDREYF.

This clonotype was picked up many times. The chain recombines TRBV7-2 with TRBJ1-5, with TRBD1 identical over 7 bases. The CDR3 runs 15 residues. J gave up 6 bases and V 5 bases, and 10 bases lay outside the gene matches. Per germline, CDR1 SGHTA and CDR2 FQGNSA. CDR3 in DNA: TGTGCCAGCAGCCCCCGACAGGGTTCGGGTCAGCCCCAGCATTTT. Protein: CASSPRQGSGQPQHF.

The table lists this clonotype with a few counts. The chain has TRBV7-9 and TRBJ1-2; TRBD1 is a possible D gene (5 bases). V was trimmed by 1 base and J by 8 bases, leaving 8 bases between them. This CDR3 contains 12 residues. Germline values: CDR1 SEHNR, CDR2 FQNEAQ (reference sequence). This chain's CDR3 is CASSLETGGYTF. The CDR3 DNA reads as TGTGCCAGCAGCTTAGAAACAGGAGGCTACACCTTC.

CDR3 region: CASSGDRRMGYTF. Here the CDR3 DNA reads TGTGCCAGCAGTGGGGACCGACGTATGGGCTACACCTTC. The genes are TRBV28 and TRBJ1-2; D might be TRBD1 (5 bases). V was trimmed by 5 bases and J by 8 bases, leaving 15 bases between them. This CDR3 is 13 amino acids long. The germline V gene encodes CDR1 MDHEN and CDR2 SYDVKM.

The gene calls are TRBV11-3 and TRBJ2-1; the match to TRBD1 covers 9 bases. Germline trimming cut 2 bases from V and 7 bases from J; bases unmatched to any gene: 9. The CDR3 is made up of 16 amino acids. Per germline, CDR1 SGHNT and CDR2 YENEEA. The CDR3 is CASSLSGTGSWNEQFF. In DNA, the CDR3 is TGTGCCAGCAGCTTATCGGGGACAGGGAGCTGGAATGAGCAGTTCTTC.

J is TRBJ2-5 and V is TRBV12-3 or TRBV12-4, with 9 bases that match TRBD1. This CDR3 spans 16 amino acids. With V trimmed by 3 bases and J by 3 bases, 8 bases remained unmatched. CDR3 region: CASSFAGTGSKETQYF. The CDR3 coding sequence is TGTGCCAGCAGTTTCGCCGGGACAGGGAGTAAAGAGACCCAGTACTTC.

The table lists this clonotype with a few counts. V usage is TRBV7-9 and J usage is TRBJ1-1; no reliable D call. The germline CDR1 and CDR2 sequences are SEHNR and FQNEAQ (reference sequence). The CDR3 sequence is 15 residues long. Trimming took 3 bases from V and 6 from J, leaving 17 bases between them. Here the CDR3 DNA reads TGTGCCAGCAGCTTGGGAGGTCGGGGTTCGGCTGAAGCTTTCTTT. Its translation is CASSLGGRGSAEAFF.

This clonotype was found a few times. This chain connects TRBV18 to TRBJ1-4; D is possibly TRBD1 (5 bases). The CDR3 is 16 amino acids. Trimming took off 0 bases at V and 1 base at J, with 9 bases between the two ends. Germline V gene data show CDR1 as KGHSH and CDR2 as LQKENI. In DNA, the CDR3 is TGTGCCAGCTCACCACCCAGGGAAGGAACTAATGAAAAACTGTTTTTT. It is translated as CASSPPREGTNEKLFF. Combining the CDR3 with reference TRBV18 and TRBJ1-4 gives the whole variable domain NAGVMQNPRHLVRRRGQEARLRCSPMKGHSHVYWYRQLPEEGLKFMVYLQKENIIDESGMPKERFSAEFPKEGPSILRIQQVVRGDSAAYFCASSPPREGTNEKLFFGSGTQLSVL.

The chain uses TRBV20-1 and TRBJ2-2, with a weak D call TRBD2 (6 bases). V lost 1 base, J lost 4 bases, and 10 bases lay in between. From germline, CDR1 is DFQATT and CDR2 SNEGSKA (reference sequence). The CDR3 runs 14 residues. CDR3 sequence (DNA): TGCAGTGCTAGAGTGCTAGCGAGCACCGGGGAGCTGTTTTTT. Its protein is CSARVLASTGELFF.

About this clonotype: The junction departs from the called germline gene at one end, perhaps through a read error. The V gene is TRBV12-3 or TRBV12-4, the J gene TRBJ2-1; D is unresolved. The CDR3 covers 16 residues. The CDR3 region has the DNA TGTGCCAGCAGCCCCACTCCCTATAGCTCCTACAATAAGCAGTTCTTC. Translation gives CASSPTPYSSYNKQFF.

This clonotype has a count of ten or more. V and J are TRBV5-4 and TRBJ2-4; the match to TRBD1 covers 7 bases. V was pared by 4 bases and J by 7 bases, with 11 bases of the junction left unmatched. The germline V gene has CDR1 SGHNT and CDR2 YYREEE (reference sequence). The CDR3 has 15 amino acids. CDR3 region: CASSNGKGAKNIQYF. In nucleotides, the CDR3 is TGTGCCAGCAGCAACGGGAAGGGGGCGAAGAACATTCAGTACTTC.

This clonotype was seen just once. This chain connects TRBV29-1 to TRBJ1-1; no definite D call. Germline lookup yields CDR1 SQVTM and CDR2 ANQGSEA. This CDR3 comprises 13 residues. V dropped 3 bases and J dropped 0 bases, with 8 bases sitting between them. In nucleotides, the CDR3 is TGCAGCGTTGATTGGCGGCTGAACACTGAAGCTTTCTTT. Protein sequence: CSVDWRLNTEAFF.